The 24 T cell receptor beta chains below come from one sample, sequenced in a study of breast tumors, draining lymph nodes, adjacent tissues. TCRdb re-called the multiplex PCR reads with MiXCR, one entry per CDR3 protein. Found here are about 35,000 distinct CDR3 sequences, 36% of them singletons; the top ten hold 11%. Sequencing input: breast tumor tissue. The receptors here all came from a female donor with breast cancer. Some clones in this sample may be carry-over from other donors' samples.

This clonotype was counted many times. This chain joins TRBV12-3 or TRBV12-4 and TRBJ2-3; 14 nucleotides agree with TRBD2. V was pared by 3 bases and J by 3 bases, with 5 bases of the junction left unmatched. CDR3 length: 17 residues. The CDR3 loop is CASSLGTSGSGTDTQYF. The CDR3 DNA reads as TGTGCCAGCAGTTTGGGGACTAGCGGGAGTGGAACAGATACGCAGTATTTT.

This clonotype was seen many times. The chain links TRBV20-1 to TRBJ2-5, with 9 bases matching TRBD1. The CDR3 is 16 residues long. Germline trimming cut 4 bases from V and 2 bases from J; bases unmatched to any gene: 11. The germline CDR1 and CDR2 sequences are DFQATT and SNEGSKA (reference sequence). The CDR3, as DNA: TGCAGTGCTACAACCACGACAGGGGGAAAACAAGAGACCCAGTACTTC. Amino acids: CSATTTTGGKQETQYF.

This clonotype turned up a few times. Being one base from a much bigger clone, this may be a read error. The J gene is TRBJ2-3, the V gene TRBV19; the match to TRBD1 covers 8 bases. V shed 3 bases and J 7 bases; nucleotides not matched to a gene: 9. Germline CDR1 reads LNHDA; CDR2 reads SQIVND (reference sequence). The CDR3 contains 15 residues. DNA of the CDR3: TGTGCCAGTAGTATGGCCCAAGACAGGGGTCATACGCAGTATTTT. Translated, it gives CASSMAQDRGHTQYF.

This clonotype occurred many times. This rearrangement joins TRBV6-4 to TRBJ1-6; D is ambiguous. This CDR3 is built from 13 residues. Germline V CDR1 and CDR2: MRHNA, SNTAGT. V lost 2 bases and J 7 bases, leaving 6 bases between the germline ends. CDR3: CASSDLQNSPLHF. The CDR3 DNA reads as TGTGCCAGCAGTGACCTTCAGAATTCACCCCTCCACTTT.

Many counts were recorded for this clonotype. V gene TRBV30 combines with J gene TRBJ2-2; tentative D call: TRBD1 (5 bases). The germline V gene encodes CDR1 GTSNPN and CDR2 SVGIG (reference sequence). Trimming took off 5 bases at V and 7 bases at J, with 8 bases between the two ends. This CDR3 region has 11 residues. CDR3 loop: CAWQGIGELFF. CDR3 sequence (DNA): TGTGCCTGGCAGGGAATCGGGGAGCTGTTTTTT.

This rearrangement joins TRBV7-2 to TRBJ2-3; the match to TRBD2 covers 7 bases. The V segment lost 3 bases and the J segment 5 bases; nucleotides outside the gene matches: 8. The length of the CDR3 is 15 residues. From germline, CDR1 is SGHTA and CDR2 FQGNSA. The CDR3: CASSFRPAGRDTQYF. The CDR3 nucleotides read TGTGCCAGCAGCTTTCGCCCAGCGGGAAGAGATACGCAGTATTTT. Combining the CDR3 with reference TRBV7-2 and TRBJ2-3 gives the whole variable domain GAGVSQSPSNKVTEKGKDVELRCDPISGHTALYWYRQSLGQGLEFLIYFQGNSAPDKSGLPSDRFSAERTGGSVSTLTIQRTQQEDSAVYLCASSFRPAGRDTQYFGPGTRLTVL.

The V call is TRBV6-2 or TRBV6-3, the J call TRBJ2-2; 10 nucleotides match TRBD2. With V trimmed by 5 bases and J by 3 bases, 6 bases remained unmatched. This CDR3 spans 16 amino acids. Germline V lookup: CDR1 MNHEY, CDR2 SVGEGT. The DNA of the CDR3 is TGTGCCAGCAGTAAACTAGCGGGAATTGACACCGGGGAGCTGTTTTTT. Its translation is CASSKLAGIDTGELFF.

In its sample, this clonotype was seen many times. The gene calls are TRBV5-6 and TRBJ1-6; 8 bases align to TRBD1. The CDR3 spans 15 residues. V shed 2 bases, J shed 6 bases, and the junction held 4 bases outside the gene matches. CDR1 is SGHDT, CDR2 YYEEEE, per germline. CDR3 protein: CASSLPGQVNSPLHF. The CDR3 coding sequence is TGTGCCAGCAGCTTACCGGGACAGGTTAATTCACCCCTCCACTTT.

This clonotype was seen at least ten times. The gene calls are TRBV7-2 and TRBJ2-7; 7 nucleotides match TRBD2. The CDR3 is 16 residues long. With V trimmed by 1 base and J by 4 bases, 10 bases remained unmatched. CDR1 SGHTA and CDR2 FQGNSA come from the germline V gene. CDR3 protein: CASSLVGGRVLYEQYF. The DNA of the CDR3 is TGTGCCAGCAGCTTAGTCGGGGGGAGGGTCCTTTACGAGCAGTACTTC.

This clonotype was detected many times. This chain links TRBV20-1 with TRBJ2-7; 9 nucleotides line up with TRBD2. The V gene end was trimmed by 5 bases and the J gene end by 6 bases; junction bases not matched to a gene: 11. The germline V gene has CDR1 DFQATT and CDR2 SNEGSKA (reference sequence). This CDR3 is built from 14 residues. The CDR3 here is CSADSGTSNSEQYF. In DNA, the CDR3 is TGCAGTGCTGATTCCGGGACTAGCAATAGCGAGCAGTACTTC.

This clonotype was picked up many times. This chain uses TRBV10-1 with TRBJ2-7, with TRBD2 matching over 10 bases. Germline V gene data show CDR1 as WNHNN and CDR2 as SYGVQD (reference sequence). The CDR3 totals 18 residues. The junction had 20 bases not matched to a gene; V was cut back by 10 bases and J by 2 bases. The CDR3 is CATPHEGLKAGGAYEQYF. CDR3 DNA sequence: TGCGCCACCCCTCATGAGGGACTCAAAGCGGGAGGGGCCTACGAGCAGTACTTC.

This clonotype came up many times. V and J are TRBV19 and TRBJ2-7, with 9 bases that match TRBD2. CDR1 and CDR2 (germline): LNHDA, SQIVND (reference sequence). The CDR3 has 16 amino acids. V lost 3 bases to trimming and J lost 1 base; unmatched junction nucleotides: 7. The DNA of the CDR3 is TGTGCCAGTAGTATTCGGCTAGCGGGACAATCCTACGAGCAGTACTTC. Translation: CASSIRLAGQSYEQYF. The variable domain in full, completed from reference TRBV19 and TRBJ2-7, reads DGGITQSPKYLFRKEGQNVTLSCEQNLNHDAMYWYRQDPGQGLRLIYYSQIVNDFQKGDIAEGYSVSREKKESFPLTVTSAQKNPTAFYLCASSIRLAGQSYEQYFGPGTRLTVT.

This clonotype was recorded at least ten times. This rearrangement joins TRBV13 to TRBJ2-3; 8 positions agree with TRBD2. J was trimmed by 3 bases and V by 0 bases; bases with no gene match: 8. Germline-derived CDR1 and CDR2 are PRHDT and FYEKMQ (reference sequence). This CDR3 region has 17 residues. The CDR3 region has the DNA TGTGCCAGCAGCTTAGGTCCACCGACTAGCGAGACAGATACGCAGTATTTT. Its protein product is CASSLGPPTSETDTQYF. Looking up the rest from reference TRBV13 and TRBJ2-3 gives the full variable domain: AAGVIQSPRHLIKEKRETATLKCYPIPRHDTVYWYQQGPGQDPQFLISFYEKMQSDKGSIPDRFSAQQFSDYHSELNMSSLELGDSALYFCASSLGPPTSETDTQYFGPGTRLTVL.

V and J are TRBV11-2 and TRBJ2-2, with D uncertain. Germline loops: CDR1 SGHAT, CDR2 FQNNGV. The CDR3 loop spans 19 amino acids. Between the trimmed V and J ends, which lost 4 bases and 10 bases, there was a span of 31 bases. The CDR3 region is CASSSARYVTDGSLAELFF. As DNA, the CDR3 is TGTGCCAGCAGCTCCGCCCGCTACGTGACGGACGGCTCCCTGGCGGAGCTGTTTTTT.

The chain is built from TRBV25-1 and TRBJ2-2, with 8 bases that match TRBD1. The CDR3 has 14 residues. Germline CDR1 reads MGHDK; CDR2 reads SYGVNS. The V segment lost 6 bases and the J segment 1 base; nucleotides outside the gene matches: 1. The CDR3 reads CASRGTGNTGELFF. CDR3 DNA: TGTGCCAGCAGGGGGACAGGGAACACCGGGGAGCTGTTTTTT.

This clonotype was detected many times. CDR3 bases: TGCAGTGCTCCTAGCGCGTCCTACAATGAGCAGTTCTTC. This encodes CSAPSASYNEQFF. The rearrangement uses TRBV20-1 and TRBJ2-1; D is possibly TRBD2 (6 bases). Trimming shortened V by 5 bases and J by 1 base, and 9 bases separated the two germline ends. The CDR3 covers 13 residues. Germline V gene sequence: CDR1 DFQATT, CDR2 SNEGSKA (reference sequence).

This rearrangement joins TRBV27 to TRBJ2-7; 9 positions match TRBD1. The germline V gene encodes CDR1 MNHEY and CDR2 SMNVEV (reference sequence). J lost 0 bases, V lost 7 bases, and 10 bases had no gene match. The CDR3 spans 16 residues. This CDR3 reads CASTNTPGQGSYEQYF. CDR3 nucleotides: TGTGCCAGCACCAACACCCCGGGACAGGGCTCCTACGAGCAGTACTTC.

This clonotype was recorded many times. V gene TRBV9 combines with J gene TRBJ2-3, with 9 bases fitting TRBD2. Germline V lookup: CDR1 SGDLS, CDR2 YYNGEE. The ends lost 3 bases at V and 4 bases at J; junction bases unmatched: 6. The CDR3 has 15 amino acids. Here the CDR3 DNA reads TGTGCCAGCAGCGCCCATAGCGGGAGCGCAGATACGCAGTATTTT. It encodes CASSAHSGSADTQYF.

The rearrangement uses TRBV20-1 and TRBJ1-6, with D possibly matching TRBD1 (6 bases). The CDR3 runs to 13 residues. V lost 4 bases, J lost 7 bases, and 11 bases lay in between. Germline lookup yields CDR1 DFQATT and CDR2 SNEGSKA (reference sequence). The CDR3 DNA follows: TGCAGTGCTACCCCCGGACAGAATTCACCCCTCCACTTT. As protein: CSATPGQNSPLHF.

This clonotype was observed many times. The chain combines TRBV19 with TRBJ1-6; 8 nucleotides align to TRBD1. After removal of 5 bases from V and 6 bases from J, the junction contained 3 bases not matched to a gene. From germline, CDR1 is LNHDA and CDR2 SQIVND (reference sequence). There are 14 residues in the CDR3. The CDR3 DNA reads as TGTGCCAGTAGTGTGGACAGGGTTAATTCACCCCTCCACTTT. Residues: CASSVDRVNSPLHF.

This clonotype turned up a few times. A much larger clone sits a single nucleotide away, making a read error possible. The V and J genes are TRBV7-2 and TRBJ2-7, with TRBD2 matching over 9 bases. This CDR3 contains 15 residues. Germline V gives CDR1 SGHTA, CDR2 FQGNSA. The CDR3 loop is CASSLEIAGEYGQYF. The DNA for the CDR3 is TGTGCCAGCAGCTTAGAAATAGCGGGAGAATACGGGCAGTACTTC.

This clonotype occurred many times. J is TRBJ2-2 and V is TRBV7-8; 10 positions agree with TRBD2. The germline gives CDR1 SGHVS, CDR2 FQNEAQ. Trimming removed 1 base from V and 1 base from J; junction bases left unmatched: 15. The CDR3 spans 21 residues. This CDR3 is CASSLEARGLAGVGNTGELFF. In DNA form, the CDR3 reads TGTGCCAGCAGCTTAGAGGCGCGAGGGCTAGCGGGAGTCGGGAACACCGGGGAGCTGTTTTTT.

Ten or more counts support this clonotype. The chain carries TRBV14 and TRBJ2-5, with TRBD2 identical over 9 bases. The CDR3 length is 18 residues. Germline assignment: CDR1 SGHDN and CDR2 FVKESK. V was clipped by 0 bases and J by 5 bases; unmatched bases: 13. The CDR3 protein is CASSQDRAGGGMVETQYF. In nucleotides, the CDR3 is TGTGCCAGCAGCCAAGATCGAGCGGGAGGTGGCATGGTTGAGACCCAGTACTTC.

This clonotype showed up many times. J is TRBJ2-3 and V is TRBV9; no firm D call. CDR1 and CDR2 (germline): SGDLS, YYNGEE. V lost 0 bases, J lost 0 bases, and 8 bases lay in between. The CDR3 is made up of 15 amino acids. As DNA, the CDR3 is TGTGCCAGCAGCGTAGCCGGATCTAGCACAGATACGCAGTATTTT. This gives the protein CASSVAGSSTDTQYF.